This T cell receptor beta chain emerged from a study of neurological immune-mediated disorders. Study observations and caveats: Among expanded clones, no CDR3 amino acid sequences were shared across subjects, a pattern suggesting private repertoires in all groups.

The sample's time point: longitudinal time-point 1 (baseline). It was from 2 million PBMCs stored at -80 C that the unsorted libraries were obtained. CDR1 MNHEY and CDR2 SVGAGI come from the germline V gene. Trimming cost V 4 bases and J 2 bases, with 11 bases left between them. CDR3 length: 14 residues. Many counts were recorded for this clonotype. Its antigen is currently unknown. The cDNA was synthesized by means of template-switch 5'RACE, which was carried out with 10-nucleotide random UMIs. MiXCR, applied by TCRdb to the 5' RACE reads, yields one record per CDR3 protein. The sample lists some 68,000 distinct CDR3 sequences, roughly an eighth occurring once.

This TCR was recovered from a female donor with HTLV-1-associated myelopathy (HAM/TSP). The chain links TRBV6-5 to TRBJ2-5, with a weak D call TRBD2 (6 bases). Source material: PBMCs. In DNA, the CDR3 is TGTGCCAGCAGTTGGGACTTCAAACAAGAGACCCAGTACTTC. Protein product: CASSWDFKQETQYF.